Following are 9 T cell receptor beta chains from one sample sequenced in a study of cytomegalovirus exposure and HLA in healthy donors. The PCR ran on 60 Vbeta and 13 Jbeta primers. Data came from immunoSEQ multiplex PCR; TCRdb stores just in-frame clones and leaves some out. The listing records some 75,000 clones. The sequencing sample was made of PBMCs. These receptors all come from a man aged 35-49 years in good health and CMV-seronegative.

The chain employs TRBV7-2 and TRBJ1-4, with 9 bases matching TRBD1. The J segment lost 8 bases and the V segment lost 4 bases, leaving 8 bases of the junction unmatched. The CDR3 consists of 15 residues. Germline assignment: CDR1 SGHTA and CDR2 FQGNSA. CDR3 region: CASSSLGQGSEKLFF. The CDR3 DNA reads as TGTGCCAGCAGCTCTCTGGGACAGGGCTCAGAAAAACTGTTTTTT. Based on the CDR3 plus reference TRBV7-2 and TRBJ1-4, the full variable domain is GAGVSQSPSNKVTEKGKDVELRCDPISGHTALYWYRQSLGQGLEFLIYFQGNSAPDKSGLPSDRFSAERTGGSVSTLTIQRTQQEDSAVYLCASSSLGQGSEKLFFGSGTQLSVL.

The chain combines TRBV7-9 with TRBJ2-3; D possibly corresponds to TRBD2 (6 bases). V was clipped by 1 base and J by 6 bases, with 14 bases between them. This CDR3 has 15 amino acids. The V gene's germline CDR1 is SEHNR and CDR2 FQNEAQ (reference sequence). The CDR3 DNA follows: TGTGCCAGCAGCTTAGAGAGTCTAGCGAGCGATACGCAGTATTTT. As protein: CASSLESLASDTQYF.

CDR3 in DNA: TGTGCCAGTAGCCAACCGGGACAGGGAACCTACGAGCAGTACTTC. It is translated as CASSQPGQGTYEQYF. V usage is TRBV19 and J usage is TRBJ2-7, with TRBD1 identical over 9 bases. The CDR3 spans 15 residues. The V gene's germline CDR1 is LNHDA and CDR2 SQIVND (reference sequence). V trimming: 6 bases; J trimming: 2 bases; junction bases outside the gene matches: 8.

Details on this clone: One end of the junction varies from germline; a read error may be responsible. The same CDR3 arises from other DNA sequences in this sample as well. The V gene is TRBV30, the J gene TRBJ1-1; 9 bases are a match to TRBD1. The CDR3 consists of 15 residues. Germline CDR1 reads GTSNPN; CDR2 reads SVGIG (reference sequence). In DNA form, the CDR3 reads TGTGCCTGGAGTGTACAGGGGGCTATGAACACTGAGGCTTTCTTT. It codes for CAWSVQGAMNTEAFF.

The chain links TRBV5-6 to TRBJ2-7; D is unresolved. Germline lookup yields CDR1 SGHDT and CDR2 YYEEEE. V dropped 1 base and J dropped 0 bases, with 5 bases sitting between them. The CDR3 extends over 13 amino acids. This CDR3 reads CASSLTNSYEQYF. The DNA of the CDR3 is TGTGCCAGCAGCTTGACAAACTCCTACGAGCAGTACTTC.

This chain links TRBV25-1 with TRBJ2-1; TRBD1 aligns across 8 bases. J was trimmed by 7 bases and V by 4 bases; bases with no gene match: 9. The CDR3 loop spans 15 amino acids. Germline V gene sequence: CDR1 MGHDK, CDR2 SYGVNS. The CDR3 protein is CASSASGTGSNEQFF. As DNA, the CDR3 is TGTGCCAGCAGTGCCTCTGGGACAGGATCGAATGAGCAGTTCTTC. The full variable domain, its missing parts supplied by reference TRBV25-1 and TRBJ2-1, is EADIYQTPRYLVIGTGKKITLECSQTMGHDKMYWYQQDPGMELHLIHYSYGVNSTEKGDLSSESTVSRIRTEHFPLTLESARPSHTSQYLCASSASGTGSNEQFFGPGTRLTVL.

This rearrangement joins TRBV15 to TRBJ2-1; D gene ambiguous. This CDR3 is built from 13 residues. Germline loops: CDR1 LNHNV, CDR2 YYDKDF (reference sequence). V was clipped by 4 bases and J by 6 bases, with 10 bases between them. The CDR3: CATSNSLVNEQFF. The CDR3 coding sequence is TGTGCCACCAGCAATTCTCTCGTCAATGAGCAGTTCTTC.

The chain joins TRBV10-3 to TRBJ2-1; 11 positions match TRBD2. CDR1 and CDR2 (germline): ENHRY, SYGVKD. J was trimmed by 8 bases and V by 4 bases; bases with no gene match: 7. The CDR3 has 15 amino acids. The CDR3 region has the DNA TGTGCCATCAGTGGGGGGACTAGCGGCATTGATGAGCAGTTCTTC. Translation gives CAISGGTSGIDEQFF.

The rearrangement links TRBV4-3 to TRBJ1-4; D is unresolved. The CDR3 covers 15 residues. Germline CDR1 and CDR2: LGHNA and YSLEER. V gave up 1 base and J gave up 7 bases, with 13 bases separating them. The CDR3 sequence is CASSQAGGLTEKLFF. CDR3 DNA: TGCGCCAGCAGCCAAGCAGGAGGGCTGACTGAAAAACTGTTTTTT.